The entry below gives a single T cell receptor beta chain sequence along with its context. Losses at the gene ends were 5 bases for V and 4 bases for J; bases not matched to a gene: 5. Germline V gene data show CDR1 as MDHEN and CDR2 as SYDVKM. The CDR3 consists of 13 residues. This specimen belongs to a study of blood T cell repertoires in COVID-19. About the study: There were acute and convalescent COVID-19 samples, and they came from the United States, Italy and Spain. PBMCs, B-cell-depleted T cells, or T cells were the source of the cDNA or gDNA that made up the material.

In the source study's methods: Scientists estimated how many nucleated cells there were by amplifying reference gene primers. TCRdb's copy holds only in-frame clones and misses some; the assay was immunoSEQ multiplex PCR. V, J and clone size reflect that table, while D and trimming were determined from the DNA. The table records 150,000 to 200,000 clones, roughly 85% of them present only once. What was sequenced was PBMCs or T cells enriched from blood (not recorded which). V and J are TRBV28 and TRBJ2-7; 7 nucleotides align to TRBD1. The clonotype comes from a man aged 55-75 years who had recovered from COVID-19. CDR3 DNA sequence: TGTGCCAGCAGTCCCCTGACAGGGTACGAGCAGTACTTC. Translating it yields CASSPLTGYEQYF.